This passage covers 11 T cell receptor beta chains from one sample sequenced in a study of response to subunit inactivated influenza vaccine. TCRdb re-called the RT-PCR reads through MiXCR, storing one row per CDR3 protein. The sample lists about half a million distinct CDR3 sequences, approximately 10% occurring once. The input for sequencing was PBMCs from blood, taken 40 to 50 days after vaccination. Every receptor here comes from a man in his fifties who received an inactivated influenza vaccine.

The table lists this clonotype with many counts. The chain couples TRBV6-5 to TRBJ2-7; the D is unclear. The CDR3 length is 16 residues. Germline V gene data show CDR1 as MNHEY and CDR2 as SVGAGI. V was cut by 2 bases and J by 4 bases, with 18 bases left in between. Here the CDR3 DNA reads TGTGCCAGCAGTTACGTACGTGCGGTACCCCCTTACGAGCAGTACTTC. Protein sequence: CASSYVRAVPPYEQYF.

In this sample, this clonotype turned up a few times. CDR3 in amino acids: CASSLKGAQGYNEQFF. The CDR3 DNA is TGTGCCAGCAGCTTGAAGGGGGCTCAGGGTTACAATGAGCAGTTCTTC. The gene calls are TRBV7-9 and TRBJ2-1; 7 positions agree with TRBD1. Looked up from germline, CDR1 is SEHNR and CDR2 is FQNEAQ (reference sequence). The junction had 9 bases not matched to a gene; V was cut back by 3 bases and J by 4 bases. The CDR3 sequence is 16 residues long.

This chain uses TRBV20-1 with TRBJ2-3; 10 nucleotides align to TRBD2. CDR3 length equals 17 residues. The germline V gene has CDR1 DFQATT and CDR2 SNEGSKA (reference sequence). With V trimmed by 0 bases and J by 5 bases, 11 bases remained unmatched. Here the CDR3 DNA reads TGCAGTGCTAGAGATTTCCTAGCGGGAGTACTAGGAGATACGCAGTATTTT. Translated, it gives CSARDFLAGVLGDTQYF.

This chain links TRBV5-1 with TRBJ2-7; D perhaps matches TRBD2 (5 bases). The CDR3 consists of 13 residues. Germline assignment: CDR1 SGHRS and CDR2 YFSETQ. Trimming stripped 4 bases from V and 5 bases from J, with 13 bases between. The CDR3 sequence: CASSRYYGDEQYF. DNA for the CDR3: TGCGCCAGCAGCCGATACTACGGGGACGAGCAGTACTTC.

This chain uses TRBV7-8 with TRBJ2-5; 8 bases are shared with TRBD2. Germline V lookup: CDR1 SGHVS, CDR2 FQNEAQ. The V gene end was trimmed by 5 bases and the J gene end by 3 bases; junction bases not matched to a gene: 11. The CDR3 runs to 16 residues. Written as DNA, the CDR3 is TGTGCCAGCAGCCATCGGGGACTTAGCGGGGAAGAGACCCAGTACTTC. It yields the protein CASSHRGLSGEETQYF.

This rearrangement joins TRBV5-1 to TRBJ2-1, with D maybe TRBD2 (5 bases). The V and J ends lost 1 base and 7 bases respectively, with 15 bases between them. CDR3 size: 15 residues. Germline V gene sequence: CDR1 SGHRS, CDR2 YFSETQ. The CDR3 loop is CASSLTSLTGNEQFF. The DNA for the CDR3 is TGCGCCAGCAGCTTGACTAGTTTGACGGGGAATGAGCAGTTCTTC.

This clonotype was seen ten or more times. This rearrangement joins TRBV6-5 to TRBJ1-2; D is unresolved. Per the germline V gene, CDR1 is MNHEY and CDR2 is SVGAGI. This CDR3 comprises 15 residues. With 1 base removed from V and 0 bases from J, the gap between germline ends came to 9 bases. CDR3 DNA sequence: TGTGCCAGCAGTTACTTAGGGCGAACTAACTATGGCTACACCTTC. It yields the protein CASSYLGRTNYGYTF.

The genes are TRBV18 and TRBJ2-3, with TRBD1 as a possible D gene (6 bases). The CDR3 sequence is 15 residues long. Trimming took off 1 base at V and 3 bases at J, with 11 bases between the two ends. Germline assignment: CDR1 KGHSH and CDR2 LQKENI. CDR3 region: CASSPRGPPTDTQYF. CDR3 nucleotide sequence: TGTGCCAGCTCACCACGGGGGCCCCCGACAGATACGCAGTATTTT.

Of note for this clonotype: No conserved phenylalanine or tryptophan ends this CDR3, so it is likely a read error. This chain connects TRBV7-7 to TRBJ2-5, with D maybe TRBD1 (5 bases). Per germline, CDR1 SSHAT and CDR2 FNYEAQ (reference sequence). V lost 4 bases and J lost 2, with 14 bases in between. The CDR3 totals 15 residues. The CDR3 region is CASSSQRTGQETQYL. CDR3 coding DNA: TGTGCCAGCAGCTCCCAGAGAACAGGTCAAGAGACCCAGTACTTA.

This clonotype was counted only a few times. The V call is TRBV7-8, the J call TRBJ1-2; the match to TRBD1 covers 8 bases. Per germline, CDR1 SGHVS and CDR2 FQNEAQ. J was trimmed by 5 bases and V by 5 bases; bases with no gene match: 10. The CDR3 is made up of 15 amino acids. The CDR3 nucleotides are TGTGCCAGCAGCCTACAGGGGGGGACAGGTTATGGCTACACCTTC. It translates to CASSLQGGTGYGYTF.

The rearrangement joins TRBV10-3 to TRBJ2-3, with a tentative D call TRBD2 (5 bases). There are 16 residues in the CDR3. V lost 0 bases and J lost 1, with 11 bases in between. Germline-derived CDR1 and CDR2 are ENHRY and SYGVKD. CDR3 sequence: CAISESRGSGTDTQYF. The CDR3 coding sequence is TGTGCCATCAGTGAGTCCCGGGGATCTGGCACAGATACGCAGTATTTT.